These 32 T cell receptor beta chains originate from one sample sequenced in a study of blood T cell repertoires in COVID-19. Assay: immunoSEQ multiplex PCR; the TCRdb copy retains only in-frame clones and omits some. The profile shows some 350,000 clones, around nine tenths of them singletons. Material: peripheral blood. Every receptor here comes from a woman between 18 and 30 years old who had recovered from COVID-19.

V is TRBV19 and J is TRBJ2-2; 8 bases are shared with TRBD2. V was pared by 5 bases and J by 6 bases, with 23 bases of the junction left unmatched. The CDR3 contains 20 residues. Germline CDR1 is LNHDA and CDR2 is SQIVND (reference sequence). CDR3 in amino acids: CASSLNYPGLVRSSAGELFF. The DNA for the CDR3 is TGTGCCAGTAGTCTGAACTATCCGGGACTAGTACGTTCCTCGGCCGGGGAGCTGTTTTTT.

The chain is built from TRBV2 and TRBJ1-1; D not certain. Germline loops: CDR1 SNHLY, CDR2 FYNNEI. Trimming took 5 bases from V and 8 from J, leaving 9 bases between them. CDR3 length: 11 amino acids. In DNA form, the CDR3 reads TGTGCCAGCAGTCAGAGGGTAGAAGCTTTCTTT. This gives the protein CASSQRVEAFF.

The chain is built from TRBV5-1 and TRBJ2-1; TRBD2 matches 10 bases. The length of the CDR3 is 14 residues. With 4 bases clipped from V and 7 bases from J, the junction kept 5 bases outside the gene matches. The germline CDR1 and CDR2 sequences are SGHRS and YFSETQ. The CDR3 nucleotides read TGCGCCAGCAGCAAAGCGGGAGGGCGTAATGAGCAGTTCTTC. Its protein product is CASSKAGGRNEQFF. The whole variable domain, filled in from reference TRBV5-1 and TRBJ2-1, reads KAGVTQTPRYLIKTRGQQVTLSCSPISGHRSVSWYQQTPGQGLQFLFEYFSETQRNKGNFPGRFSGRQFSNSRSEMNVSTLELGDSALYLCASSKAGGRNEQFFGPGTRLTVL.

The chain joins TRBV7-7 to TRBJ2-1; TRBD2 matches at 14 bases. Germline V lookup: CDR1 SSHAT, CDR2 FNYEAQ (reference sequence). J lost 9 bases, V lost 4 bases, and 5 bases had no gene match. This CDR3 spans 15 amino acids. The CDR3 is CASSSGTSGSGEQFF. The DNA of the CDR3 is TGTGCCAGCAGCTCCGGGACTAGCGGGAGCGGTGAGCAGTTCTTC.

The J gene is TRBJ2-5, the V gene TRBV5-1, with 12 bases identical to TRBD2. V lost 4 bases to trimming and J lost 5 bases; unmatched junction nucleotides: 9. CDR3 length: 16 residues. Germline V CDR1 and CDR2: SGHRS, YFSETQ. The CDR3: CASSALTSGSGETQYF. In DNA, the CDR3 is TGCGCCAGCAGCGCCTTGACTAGCGGGAGTGGGGAGACCCAGTACTTC.

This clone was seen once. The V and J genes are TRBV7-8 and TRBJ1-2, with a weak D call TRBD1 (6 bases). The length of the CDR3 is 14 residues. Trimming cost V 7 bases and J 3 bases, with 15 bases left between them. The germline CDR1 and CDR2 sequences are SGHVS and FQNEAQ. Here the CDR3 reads CASTQGQTYYGYTF. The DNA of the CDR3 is TGTGCCAGCACCCAAGGACAGACCTACTATGGCTACACCTTC.

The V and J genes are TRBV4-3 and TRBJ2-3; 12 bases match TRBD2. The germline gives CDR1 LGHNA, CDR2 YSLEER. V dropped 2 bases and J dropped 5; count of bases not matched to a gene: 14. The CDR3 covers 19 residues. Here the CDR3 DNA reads TGCGCCAGCAGCCAAATAACTAGCGGGAGGACCCGTGGGGGAGATACGCAGTATTTT. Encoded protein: CASSQITSGRTRGGDTQYF.

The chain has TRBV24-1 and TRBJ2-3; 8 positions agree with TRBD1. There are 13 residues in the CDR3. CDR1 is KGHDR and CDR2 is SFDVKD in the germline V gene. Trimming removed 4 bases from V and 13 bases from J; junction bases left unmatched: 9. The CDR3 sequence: CATSETRTGSEYF. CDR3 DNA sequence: TGTGCCACCAGTGAGACTAGGACAGGGAGTGAGTATTTT.

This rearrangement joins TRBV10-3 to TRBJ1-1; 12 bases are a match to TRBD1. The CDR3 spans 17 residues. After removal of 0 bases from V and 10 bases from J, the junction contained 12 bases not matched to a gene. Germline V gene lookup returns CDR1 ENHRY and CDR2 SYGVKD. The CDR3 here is CAISESGPGTGGLGAFF. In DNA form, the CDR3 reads TGTGCCATCAGTGAGTCAGGCCCCGGGACAGGGGGCCTCGGAGCTTTCTTT.

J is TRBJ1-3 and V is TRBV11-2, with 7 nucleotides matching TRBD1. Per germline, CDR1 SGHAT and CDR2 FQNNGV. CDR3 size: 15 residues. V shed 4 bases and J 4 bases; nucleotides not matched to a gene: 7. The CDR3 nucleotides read TGTGCCAGCAGCTCGACAGGGCGGTCCGGAAACACCATATATTTT. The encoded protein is CASSSTGRSGNTIYF.

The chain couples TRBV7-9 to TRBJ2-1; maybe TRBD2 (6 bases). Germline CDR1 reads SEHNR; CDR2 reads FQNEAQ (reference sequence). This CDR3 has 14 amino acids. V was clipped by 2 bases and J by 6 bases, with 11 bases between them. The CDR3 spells CASSLMGGVNEQFF. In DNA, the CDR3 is TGTGCCAGCAGCTTAATGGGGGGTGTCAATGAGCAGTTCTTC.

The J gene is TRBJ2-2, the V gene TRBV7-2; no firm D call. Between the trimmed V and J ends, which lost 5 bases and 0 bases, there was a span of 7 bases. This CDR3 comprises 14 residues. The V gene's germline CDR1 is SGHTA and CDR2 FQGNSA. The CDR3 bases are TGTGCCAGCAGCCCCCTTGCGAACACCGGGGAGCTGTTTTTT. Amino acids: CASSPLANTGELFF.

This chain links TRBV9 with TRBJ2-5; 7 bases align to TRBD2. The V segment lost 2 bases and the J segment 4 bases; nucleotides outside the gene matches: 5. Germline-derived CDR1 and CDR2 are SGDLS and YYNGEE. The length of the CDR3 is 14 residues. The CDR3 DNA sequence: TGTGCCAGCAGCGTGCGGCCTAGCGGAGAGACCCAGTACTTC. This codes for CASSVRPSGETQYF.

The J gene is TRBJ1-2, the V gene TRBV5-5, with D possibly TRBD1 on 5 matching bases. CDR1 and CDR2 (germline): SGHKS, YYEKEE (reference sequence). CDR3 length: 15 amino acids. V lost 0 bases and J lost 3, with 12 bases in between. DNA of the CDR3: TGTGCCAGCAGCTTGGGCAGGGCGGAGTACTATGGCTACACCTTC. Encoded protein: CASSLGRAEYYGYTF.

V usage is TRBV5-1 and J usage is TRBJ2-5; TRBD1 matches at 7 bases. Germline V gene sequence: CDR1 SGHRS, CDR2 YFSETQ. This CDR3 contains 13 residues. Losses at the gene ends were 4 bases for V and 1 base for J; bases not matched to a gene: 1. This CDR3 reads CASSNRGQETQYF. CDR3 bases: TGCGCCAGCAGCAACAGGGGCCAAGAGACCCAGTACTTC.

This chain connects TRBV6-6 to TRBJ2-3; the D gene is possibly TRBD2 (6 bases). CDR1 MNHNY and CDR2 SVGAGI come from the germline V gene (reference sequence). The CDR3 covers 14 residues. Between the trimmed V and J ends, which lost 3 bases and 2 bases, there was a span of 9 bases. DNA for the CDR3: TGTGCCAGCAGTTATGCGGGATTCACAGATACGCAGTATTTT. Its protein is CASSYAGFTDTQYF.

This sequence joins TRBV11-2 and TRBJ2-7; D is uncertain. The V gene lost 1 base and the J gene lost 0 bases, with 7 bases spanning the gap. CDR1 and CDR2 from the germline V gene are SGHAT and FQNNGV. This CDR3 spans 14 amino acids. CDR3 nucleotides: TGTGCCAGCAGCTTAGGGGCAGGCTCCTACGAGCAGTACGTC. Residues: CASSLGAGSYEQYV.

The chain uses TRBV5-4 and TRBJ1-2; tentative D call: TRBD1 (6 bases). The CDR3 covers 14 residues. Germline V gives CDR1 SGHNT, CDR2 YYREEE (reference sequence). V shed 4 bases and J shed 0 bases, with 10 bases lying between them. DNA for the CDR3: TGTGCCAGCAGCCAGGACAGCTCTAACTATGGCTACACCTTC. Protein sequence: CASSQDSSNYGYTF.

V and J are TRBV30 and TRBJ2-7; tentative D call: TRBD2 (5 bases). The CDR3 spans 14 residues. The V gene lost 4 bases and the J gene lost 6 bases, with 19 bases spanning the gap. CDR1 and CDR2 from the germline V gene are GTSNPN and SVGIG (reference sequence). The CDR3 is CAWTPEGGRSEQYV. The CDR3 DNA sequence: TGTGCCTGGACTCCGGAAGGAGGCCGAAGCGAGCAGTACGTC.

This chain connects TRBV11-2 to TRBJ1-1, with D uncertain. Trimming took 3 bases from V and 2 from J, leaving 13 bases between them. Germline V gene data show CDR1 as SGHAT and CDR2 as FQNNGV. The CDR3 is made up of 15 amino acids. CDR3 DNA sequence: TGTGCCAGCAGCTTCACATCTCAGACTAACACTGAAGCTTTCTTT. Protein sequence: CASSFTSQTNTEAFF.

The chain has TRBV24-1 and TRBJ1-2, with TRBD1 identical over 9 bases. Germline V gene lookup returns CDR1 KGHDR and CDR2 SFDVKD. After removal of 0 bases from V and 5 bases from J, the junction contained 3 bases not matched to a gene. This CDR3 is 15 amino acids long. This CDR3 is CATSDLDRGVYGYTF. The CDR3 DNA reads TGTGCCACCAGTGATTTGGACAGGGGGGTTTATGGCTACACCTTC.

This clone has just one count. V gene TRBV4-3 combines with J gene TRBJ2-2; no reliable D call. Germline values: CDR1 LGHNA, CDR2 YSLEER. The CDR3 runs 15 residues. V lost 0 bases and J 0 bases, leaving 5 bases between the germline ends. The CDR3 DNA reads TGCGCCAGCAGCCAAGAGAGGACGAACACCGGGGAGCTGTTTTTT. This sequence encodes CASSQERTNTGELFF.

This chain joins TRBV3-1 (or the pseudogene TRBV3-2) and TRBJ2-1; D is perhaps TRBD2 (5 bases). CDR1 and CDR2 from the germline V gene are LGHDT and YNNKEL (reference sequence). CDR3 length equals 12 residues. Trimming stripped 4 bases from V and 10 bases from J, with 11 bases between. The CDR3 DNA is TGTGCCAGCAGCCTCATTAGCGAGGAGCAGTTCTTC. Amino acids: CASSLISEEQFF.

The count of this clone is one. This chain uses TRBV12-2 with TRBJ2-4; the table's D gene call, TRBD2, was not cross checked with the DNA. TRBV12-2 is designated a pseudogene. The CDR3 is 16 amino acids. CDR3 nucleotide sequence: TGTGCAAGTCGCCCCGAGGCGGGTCTAGCCAAAAACATTCAGTACTTC. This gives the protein CASRPEAGLAKNIQYF.

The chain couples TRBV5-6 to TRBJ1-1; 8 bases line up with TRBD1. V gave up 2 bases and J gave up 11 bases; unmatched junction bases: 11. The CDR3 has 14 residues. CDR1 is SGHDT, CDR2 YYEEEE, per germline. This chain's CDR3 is CASSFSGGHWDAFF. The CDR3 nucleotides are TGTGCCAGCAGCTTCTCAGGGGGCCATTGGGACGCTTTCTTT. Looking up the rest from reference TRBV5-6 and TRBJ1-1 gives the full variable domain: DAGVTQSPTHLIKTRGQQVTLRCSPKSGHDTVSWYQQALGQGPQFIFQYYEEEERQRGNFPDRFSGHQFPNYSSELNVNALLLGDSALYLCASSFSGGHWDAFFGQGTRLTVV.

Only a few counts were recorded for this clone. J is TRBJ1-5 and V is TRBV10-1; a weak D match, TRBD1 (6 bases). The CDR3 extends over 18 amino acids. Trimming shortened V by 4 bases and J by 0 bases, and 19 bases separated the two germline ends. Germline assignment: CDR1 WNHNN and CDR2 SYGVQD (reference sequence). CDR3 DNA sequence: TGCGCCAGCAGTGGTAAGCTGACAGGAGACCTTAGCAATCAGCCCCAGCATTTT. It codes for CASSGKLTGDLSNQPQHF.

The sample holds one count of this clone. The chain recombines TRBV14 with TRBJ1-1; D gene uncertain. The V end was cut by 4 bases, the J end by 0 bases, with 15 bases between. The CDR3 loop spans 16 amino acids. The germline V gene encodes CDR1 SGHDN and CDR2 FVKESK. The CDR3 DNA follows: TGTGCCAGCAGCCGAGGCGTTGGAAACATGAACACTGAAGCTTTCTTT. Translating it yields CASSRGVGNMNTEAFF.

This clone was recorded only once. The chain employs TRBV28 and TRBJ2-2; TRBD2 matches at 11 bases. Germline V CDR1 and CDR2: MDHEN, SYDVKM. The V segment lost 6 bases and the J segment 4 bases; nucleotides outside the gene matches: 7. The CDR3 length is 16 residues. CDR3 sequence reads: CASRATSGSGTGELFF. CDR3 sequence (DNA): TGTGCCAGCAGGGCAACTAGCGGGAGCGGCACCGGGGAGCTGTTTTTT.

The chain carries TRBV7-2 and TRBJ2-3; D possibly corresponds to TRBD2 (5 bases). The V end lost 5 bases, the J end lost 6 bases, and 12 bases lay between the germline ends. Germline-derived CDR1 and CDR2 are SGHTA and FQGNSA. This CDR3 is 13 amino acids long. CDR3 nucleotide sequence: TGTGCCAGCAGCCCTCCGGGGATGGATACGCAGTATTTT. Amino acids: CASSPPGMDTQYF.

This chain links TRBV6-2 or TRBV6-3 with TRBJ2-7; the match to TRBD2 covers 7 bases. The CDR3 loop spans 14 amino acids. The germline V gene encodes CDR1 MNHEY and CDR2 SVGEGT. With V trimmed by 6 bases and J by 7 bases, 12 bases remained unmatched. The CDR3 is CASSLLREETEQYV. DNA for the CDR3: TGTGCCAGCAGCCTCCTACGGGAGGAGACAGAGCAGTACGTC.

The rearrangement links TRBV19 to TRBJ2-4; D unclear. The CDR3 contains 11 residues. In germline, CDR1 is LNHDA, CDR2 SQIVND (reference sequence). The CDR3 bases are TGTGTCACTCTAGCCAAAAACATTCAGTACTTC. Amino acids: CVTLAKNIQYF.

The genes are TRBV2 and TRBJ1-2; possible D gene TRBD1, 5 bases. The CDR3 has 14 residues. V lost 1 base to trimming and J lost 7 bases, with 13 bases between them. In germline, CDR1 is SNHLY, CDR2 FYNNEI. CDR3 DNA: TGTGCCAGCAGTGAAGGAGTGACAGTTTCTGGCTACACCTTC. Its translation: CASSEGVTVSGYTF.